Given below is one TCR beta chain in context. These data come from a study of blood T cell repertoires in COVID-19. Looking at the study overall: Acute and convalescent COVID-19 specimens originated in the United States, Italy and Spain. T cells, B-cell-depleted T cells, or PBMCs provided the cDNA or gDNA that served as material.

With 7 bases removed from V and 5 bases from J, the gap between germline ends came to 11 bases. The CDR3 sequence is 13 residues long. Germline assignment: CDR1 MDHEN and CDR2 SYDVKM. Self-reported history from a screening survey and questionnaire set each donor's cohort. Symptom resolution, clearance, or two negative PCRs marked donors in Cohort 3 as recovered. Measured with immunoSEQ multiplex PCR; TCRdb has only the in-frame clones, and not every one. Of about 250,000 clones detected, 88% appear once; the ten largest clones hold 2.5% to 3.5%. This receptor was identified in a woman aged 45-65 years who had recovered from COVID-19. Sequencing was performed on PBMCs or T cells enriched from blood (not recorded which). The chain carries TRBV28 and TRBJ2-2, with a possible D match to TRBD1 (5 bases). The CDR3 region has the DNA TGTGCCAGCACCAAAGGGGTAACCGGGGAGCTGTTTTTT. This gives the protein CASTKGVTGELFF.